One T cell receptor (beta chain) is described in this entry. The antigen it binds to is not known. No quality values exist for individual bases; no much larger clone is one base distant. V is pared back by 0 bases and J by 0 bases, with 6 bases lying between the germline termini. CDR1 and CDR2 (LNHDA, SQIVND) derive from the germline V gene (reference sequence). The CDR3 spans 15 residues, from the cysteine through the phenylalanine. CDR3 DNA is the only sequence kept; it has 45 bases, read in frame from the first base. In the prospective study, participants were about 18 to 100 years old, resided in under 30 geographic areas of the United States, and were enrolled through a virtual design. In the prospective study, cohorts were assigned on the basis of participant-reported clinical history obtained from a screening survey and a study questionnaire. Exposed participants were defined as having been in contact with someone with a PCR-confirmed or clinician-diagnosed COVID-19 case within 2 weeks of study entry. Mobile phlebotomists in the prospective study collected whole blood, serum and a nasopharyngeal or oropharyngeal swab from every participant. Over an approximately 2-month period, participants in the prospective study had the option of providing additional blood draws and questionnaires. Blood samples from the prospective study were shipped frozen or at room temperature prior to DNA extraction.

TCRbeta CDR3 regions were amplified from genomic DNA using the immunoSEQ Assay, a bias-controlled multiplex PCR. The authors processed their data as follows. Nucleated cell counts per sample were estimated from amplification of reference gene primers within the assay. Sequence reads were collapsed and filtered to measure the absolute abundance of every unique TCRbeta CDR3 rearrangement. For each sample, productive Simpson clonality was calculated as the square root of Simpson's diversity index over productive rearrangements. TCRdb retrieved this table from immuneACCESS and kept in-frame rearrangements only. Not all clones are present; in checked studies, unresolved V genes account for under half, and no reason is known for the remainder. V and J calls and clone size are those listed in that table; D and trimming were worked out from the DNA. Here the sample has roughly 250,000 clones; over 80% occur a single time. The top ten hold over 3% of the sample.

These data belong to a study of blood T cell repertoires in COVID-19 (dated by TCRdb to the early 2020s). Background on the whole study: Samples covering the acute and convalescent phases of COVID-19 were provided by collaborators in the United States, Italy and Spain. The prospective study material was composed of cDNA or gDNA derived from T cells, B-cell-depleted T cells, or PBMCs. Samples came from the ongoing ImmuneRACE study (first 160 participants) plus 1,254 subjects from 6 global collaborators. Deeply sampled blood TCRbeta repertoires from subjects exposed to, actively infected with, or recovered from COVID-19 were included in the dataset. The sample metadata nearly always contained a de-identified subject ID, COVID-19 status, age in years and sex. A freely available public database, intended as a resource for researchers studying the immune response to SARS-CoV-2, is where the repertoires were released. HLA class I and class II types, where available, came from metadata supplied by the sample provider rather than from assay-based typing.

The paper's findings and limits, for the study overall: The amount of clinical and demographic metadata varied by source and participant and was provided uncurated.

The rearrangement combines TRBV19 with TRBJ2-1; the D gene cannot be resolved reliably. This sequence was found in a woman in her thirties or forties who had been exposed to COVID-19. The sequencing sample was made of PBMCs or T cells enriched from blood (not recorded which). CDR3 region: CASSIDSSSYNEQFF. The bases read TGTGCCAGTAGTATAGACTCGAGCTCCTACAATGAGCAGTTCTTC. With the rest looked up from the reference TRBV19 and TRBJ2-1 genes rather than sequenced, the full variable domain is DGGITQSPKYLFRKEGQNVTLSCEQNLNHDAMYWYRQDPGQGLRLIYYSQIVNDFQKGDIAEGYSVSREKKESFPLTVTSAQKNPTAFYLCASSIDSSSYNEQFFGPGTRLTVL.